The 29 T cell receptor beta chains below come from one sample, sequenced in a study of cytomegalovirus exposure and HLA in healthy donors. It was with 60 Vbeta and 13 Jbeta primers that the PCR ran. The method was immunoSEQ multiplex PCR; TCRdb's version includes in-frame clones alone and lacks a portion of them. Altogether under 250,000 clones are present, about 75% being singletons, with the ten largest covering about 1.7%. The sample consisted of PBMCs. The receptor set was obtained from a male donor in good health and CMV-seronegative.

This clone was seen only once. The J gene is TRBJ2-3, the V gene TRBV5-1, with 10 bases that match TRBD1. The CDR3 sequence is 17 residues long. Trimming cost V 0 bases and J 5 bases; bases outside gene matches: 9. Germline CDR1 SGHRS, CDR2 YFSETQ. CDR3 loop: CASSLGAGTGALDTQYF. The CDR3, as DNA: TGCGCCAGCAGCTTGGGGGCTGGGACAGGGGCTTTAGATACGCAGTATTTT.

V and J are TRBV5-1 and TRBJ2-3; no firm D call. Germline V gene sequence: CDR1 SGHRS, CDR2 YFSETQ. This CDR3 is built from 16 residues. Trimming removed 3 bases at V and 1 base at J, with 15 bases between. The DNA for the CDR3 is TGCGCCAGCAGCTCCCCCCCAGACAAGGGCACAGATACGCAGTATTTT. Amino acid sequence: CASSSPPDKGTDTQYF.

V usage is TRBV5-1 and J usage is TRBJ1-1; 8 positions match TRBD1. Germline V gene data show CDR1 as SGHRS and CDR2 as YFSETQ. The junction had 6 bases not matched to a gene; V was cut back by 4 bases and J by 7 bases. The CDR3 is made up of 13 amino acids. CDR3 nucleotide sequence: TGCGCCAGCAGCGGAGGGACAGGCGTTGAAGCTTTCTTT. It codes for CASSGGTGVEAFF.

A few counts support this clone. CDR3 residues: CASSLGENTEAFF. The CDR3 DNA follows: TGTGCCAGCAGTTTGGGAGAGAACACTGAAGCTTTCTTT. The chain joins TRBV28 to TRBJ1-1, with D unresolved. Trimming pared 3 bases from V and 1 base from J, leaving 6 bases between. This CDR3 spans 13 amino acids. From germline, CDR1 is MDHEN and CDR2 SYDVKM.

This clone was seen just once. V gene TRBV5-6 combines with J gene TRBJ1-2; D not resolved. CDR1 and CDR2 from the germline V gene are SGHDT and YYEEEE. The ends were cut back, 2 bases at V and 7 bases at J, with 9 bases in the middle. The CDR3 spans 12 residues. CDR3 DNA sequence: TGTGCCAGCAGCTTTAGTCTCGGTGGCTACACCTTC. Protein: CASSFSLGGYTF.

This clone has only a few counts. CDR3 DNA: TGTGCCAGCAGCGTGAGTAATGAGCAGTTCTTC. Translated: CASSVSNEQFF. This chain connects TRBV9 to TRBJ2-1; D unclear. The CDR3 runs to 11 residues. Looked up from germline, CDR1 is SGDLS and CDR2 is YYNGEE. Trimming cost V 2 bases and J 7 bases, with 4 bases left between them. The full variable domain, in which reference TRBV9 and TRBJ2-1 provide the parts outside the CDR3, is DSGVTQTPKHLITATGQRVTLRCSPRSGDLSVYWYQQSLDQGLQFLIQYYNGEERAKGNILERFSAQQFPDLHSELNLSSLELGDSALYFCASSVSNEQFFGPGTRLTVL.

The rearrangement links TRBV19 to TRBJ2-7, with TRBD1 identical over 7 bases. The CDR3 is 14 residues long. Germline-derived CDR1 and CDR2 are LNHDA and SQIVND (reference sequence). Unmatched junction bases numbered 5, after V lost 5 bases and J lost 1 base. CDR3 sequence reads: CASSSSRGSYEQYF. The CDR3 DNA is TGTGCCAGTAGTTCTAGCAGGGGGTCCTACGAGCAGTACTTC.

In its sample, this clone was seen once. V is TRBV27 and J is TRBJ1-2; TRBD1 aligns across 10 bases. Trimming removed 6 bases from V and 8 bases from J; junction bases left unmatched: 6. Germline CDR1 and CDR2: MNHEY and SMNVEV (reference sequence). This CDR3 contains 13 residues. The CDR3 sequence: CASRGTGEWGYTF. DNA of the CDR3: TGTGCCAGCAGGGGGACAGGGGAGTGGGGCTACACCTTC.

V gene TRBV5-1 combines with J gene TRBJ1-2; D perhaps matches TRBD1 (6 bases). The V gene's germline CDR1 is SGHRS and CDR2 YFSETQ. This CDR3 region has 15 residues. Trimming pared 1 base from V and 4 bases from J, leaving 14 bases between. CDR3 nucleotides: TGCGCCAGCAGCTTGTACGCAGGGGATGGCTATGGCTACACCTTC. Protein sequence: CASSLYAGDGYGYTF. Looking up the rest from reference TRBV5-1 and TRBJ1-2 gives the full variable domain: KAGVTQTPRYLIKTRGQQVTLSCSPISGHRSVSWYQQTPGQGLQFLFEYFSETQRNKGNFPGRFSGRQFSNSRSEMNVSTLELGDSALYLCASSLYAGDGYGYTFGSGTRLTVV.

This clone was detected once. V is TRBV23-1 and J is TRBJ1-1, with TRBD1 identical over 11 bases. TRBV23-1 is an ORF, with its function uncertain. The V gene end was trimmed by 0 bases and the J gene end by 0 bases; junction bases not matched to a gene: 3. This CDR3 is 17 amino acids long. The CDR3 loop is CASSQSRTGGMNTEAFF. DNA of the CDR3: TGCGCCAGCAGTCAATCGAGGACAGGGGGCATGAACACTGAAGCTTTCTTT.

A single count supports this clone. The chain employs TRBV7-2 and TRBJ1-1; 9 bases line up with TRBD1. CDR3 length: 15 amino acids. Germline V gene sequence: CDR1 SGHTA, CDR2 FQGNSA. The ends lost 6 bases at V and 1 base at J; junction bases unmatched: 6. The CDR3 DNA follows: TGTGCCAGCAGTTCTAGGACAGGGGCGAACACTGAAGCTTTCTTT. The encoded protein is CASSSRTGANTEAFF. The full variable domain, its missing parts supplied by reference TRBV7-2 and TRBJ1-1, is GAGVSQSPSNKVTEKGKDVELRCDPISGHTALYWYRQSLGQGLEFLIYFQGNSAPDKSGLPSDRFSAERTGGSVSTLTIQRTQQEDSAVYLCASSSRTGANTEAFFGQGTRLTVV.

CDR3 in DNA: TGCAGCGTTGTTGGAGGGATTAAGGGTACAGATACGCAGTATTTT. This codes for CSVVGGIKGTDTQYF. V and J are TRBV29-1 and TRBJ2-3; weak D call: TRBD2 (6 bases). Trimming took 4 bases from V and 3 from J, leaving 17 bases between them. The CDR3 is 15 residues long. Germline V gives CDR1 SQVTM, CDR2 ANQGSEA.

The CDR3 bases are TGCGCCAGCAGCCAAGATAGCGGCAGGGGGCAGGGTCAGCCCCAGCATTTT. It codes for CASSQDSGRGQGQPQHF. V is TRBV4-1 and J is TRBJ1-5; TRBD1 aligns across 8 bases. The CDR3 loop spans 17 amino acids. Looked up from germline, CDR1 is MGHRA and CDR2 is YSYEKL. With 0 bases clipped from V and 6 bases from J, the junction kept 10 bases outside the gene matches.

The chain joins TRBV7-9 to TRBJ2-7, with D possibly being TRBD2 (6 bases). CDR1 SEHNR and CDR2 FQNEAQ come from the germline V gene (reference sequence). The CDR3 length is 16 residues. Trimming pared 6 bases from V and 0 bases from J, leaving 18 bases between. CDR3 sequence (DNA): TGTGCCAGCAGAAAATGGGGAGGCAGGAGCTCCTACGAGCAGTACTTC. Residues: CASRKWGGRSSYEQYF.

The chain has TRBV13 and TRBJ2-7; D might be TRBD2 (6 bases). Trimming removed 5 bases at V and 0 bases at J, with 17 bases between. This CDR3 region has 16 residues. Germline lookup yields CDR1 PRHDT and CDR2 FYEKMQ (reference sequence). The CDR3 sequence is CASSPMGDSSSYEQYF. The CDR3 DNA follows: TGTGCCAGCAGCCCAATGGGGGACTCCTCCTCCTACGAGCAGTACTTC.

The chain has TRBV18 and TRBJ1-2; maybe TRBD1 (6 bases). Germline V gene data show CDR1 as KGHSH and CDR2 as LQKENI. This CDR3 has 13 residues. Deletions cut 3 bases from V and 6 bases from J, with 11 bases between. The CDR3 loop reads CASSPFRDNGYTF. The DNA for the CDR3 is TGTGCCAGCTCACCTTTCAGGGACAATGGCTACACCTTC.

V gene TRBV7-2 combines with J gene TRBJ2-3, with unresolved D. Germline V gene lookup returns CDR1 SGHTA and CDR2 FQGNSA. V gave up 1 base and J gave up 8 bases, with 4 bases separating them. The CDR3 has 11 residues. CDR3 amino acids: CASSLVGTQYF. The CDR3 DNA reads TGTGCCAGCAGCTTAGTCGGTACGCAGTATTTT.

The chain joins TRBV7-9 to TRBJ1-2; 12 positions match TRBD1. CDR1 and CDR2 (germline): SEHNR, FQNEAQ (reference sequence). After removal of 11 bases from V and 5 bases from J, the junction contained 6 bases not matched to a gene. CDR3 length: 13 residues. The CDR3 sequence: CAGGTGGVYGYTF. The CDR3 DNA is TGTGCCGGGGGGACAGGGGGCGTTTATGGCTACACCTTC.

V and J are TRBV30 and TRBJ1-3; D is possibly TRBD1 (5 bases). Trimming removed 1 base at V and 3 bases at J, with 13 bases between. CDR3 length: 15 residues. From germline, CDR1 is GTSNPN and CDR2 SVGIG (reference sequence). The chain's CDR3 is CAWSDGGSSGNTIYF. The CDR3 region has the DNA TGTGCCTGGAGTGACGGGGGGTCCAGTGGAAACACCATATATTTT.

This clone was seen a single time. The chain carries TRBV6-1 and TRBJ2-7; 15 bases map to TRBD2. This CDR3 has 19 residues. The germline V gene encodes CDR1 MNHNS and CDR2 SASEGT. The ends lost 3 bases at V and 2 bases at J; junction bases unmatched: 11. The DNA for the CDR3 is TGTGCCAGCAGTGACCCCGGAGGGACTAGCGGGAGGATTACCTACGAGCAGTACTTC. Its protein is CASSDPGGTSGRITYEQYF.

V is TRBV9 and J is TRBJ1-1; D might be TRBD1 (6 bases). Looked up from germline, CDR1 is SGDLS and CDR2 is YYNGEE. This CDR3 region has 17 residues. Deletions cut 0 bases from V and 3 bases from J, with 18 bases between. The CDR3, as DNA: TGTGCCAGCAGCGTAGCCAGGGATACAGGGTGGGACACTGAAGCTTTCTTT. Translation gives CASSVARDTGWDTEAFF.

The chain combines TRBV6-1 with TRBJ1-6; D might be TRBD1 (6 bases). Trimming took 2 bases from V and 8 from J, leaving 7 bases between them. In germline, CDR1 is MNHNS, CDR2 SASEGT. The CDR3 sequence is 13 residues long. CDR3 sequence: CASSEWTDSPLHF. DNA for the CDR3: TGTGCCAGCAGTGAATGGACAGATTCACCCCTCCACTTT.

This chain uses TRBV29-1 with TRBJ2-7; 8 bases agree with TRBD1. Germline CDR1 is SQVTM and CDR2 is ANQGSEA. Unmatched junction bases numbered 9, after V lost 8 bases and J lost 6 bases. The CDR3 covers 12 residues. In DNA, the CDR3 is TGCAGCTATCTGACAGGGGTAGGCGAGCAGTACTTC. It encodes CSYLTGVGEQYF.

The chain recombines TRBV6-6 with TRBJ2-2; weak D call: TRBD2 (6 bases). The CDR3 spans 12 residues. The V gene lost 6 bases and the J gene lost 5 bases, with 7 bases spanning the gap. Germline V gives CDR1 MNHNY, CDR2 SVGAGI (reference sequence). The CDR3 nucleotides are TGTGCCAGCAGCGCGGGGACCGGGGAGCTGTTTTTT. Translation: CASSAGTGELFF.

The chain links TRBV5-1 to TRBJ2-7, with TRBD2 matching 8 bases. The CDR3 sequence is 14 residues long. Germline CDR1 SGHRS, CDR2 YFSETQ. J lost 5 bases, V lost 3 bases, and 7 bases had no gene match. The CDR3 DNA is TGCGCCAGCAGCTCGGGGCGGGGGGCGGACGAGCAGTACTTC. It is translated as CASSSGRGADEQYF.

The J gene is TRBJ2-5, the V gene TRBV19; weak D call: TRBD1 (5 bases). The CDR3 covers 13 residues. Germline V lookup: CDR1 LNHDA, CDR2 SQIVND (reference sequence). V lost 3 bases and J 7 bases, leaving 12 bases between the germline ends. In DNA form, the CDR3 reads TGTGCCAGTAGTATTTCCACCCAGGGGACCCAGTACTTC. It translates to CASSISTQGTQYF.

V gene TRBV19 combines with J gene TRBJ1-5; no clear D. Looked up from germline, CDR1 is LNHDA and CDR2 is SQIVND (reference sequence). This CDR3 is 15 amino acids long. V was cut by 6 bases and J by 4 bases, with 16 bases left in between. The CDR3 protein is CASRRRVVGNQPQHF. Written as DNA, the CDR3 is TGTGCCAGTAGACGGAGGGTCGTTGGAAATCAGCCCCAGCATTTT.

The J gene is TRBJ2-3, the V gene TRBV28, with 8 bases fitting TRBD2. Germline assignment: CDR1 MDHEN and CDR2 SYDVKM. This CDR3 region has 15 residues. The V segment lost 3 bases and the J segment 4 bases; nucleotides outside the gene matches: 6. CDR3 coding DNA: TGTGCCAGCAGTTTCGGGACTAGTTTCCCAGATACGCAGTATTTT. Translation gives CASSFGTSFPDTQYF. Using reference TRBV28 and TRBJ2-3 for the parts outside the CDR3, the full variable domain is DVKVTQSSRYLVKRTGEKVFLECVQDMDHENMFWYRQDPGLGLRLIYFSYDVKMKEKGDIPEGYSVSREKKERFSLILESASTNQTSMYLCASSFGTSFPDTQYFGPGTRLTVL.

CDR3 sequence: CASSYRGSSYNEQFF. For the CDR3, the DNA is TGTGCCAGCAGTTACCGGGGGAGCTCCTACAATGAGCAGTTCTTC. The chain is built from TRBV6-5 and TRBJ2-1; D perhaps matches TRBD2 (6 bases). Between the trimmed V and J ends, which lost 2 bases and 0 bases, there was a span of 8 bases. This CDR3 has 15 residues. Germline V gene sequence: CDR1 MNHEY, CDR2 SVGAGI.